This T cell receptor beta chain derives from a study of blood T cell repertoires in COVID-19. Whole-study context: There were acute and convalescent COVID-19 samples, and they came from the United States, Italy and Spain. The cDNA or gDNA used as material had been derived from T cells, B-cell-depleted T cells, or PBMCs.

The V gene's germline CDR1 is MGHDK and CDR2 SYGVNS. V gave up 3 bases and J gave up 0 bases, with 5 bases separating them. The CDR3 sequence is 13 residues long. This clone was seen a few times. Some clones are missing from TCRdb's copy, which holds only in-frame ones; the method was immunoSEQ multiplex PCR. The sample lists approximately 170,000 clones, approximately 82% occurring once. Input material: PBMCs or T cells enriched from blood (not recorded which). The chain employs TRBV25-1 and TRBJ2-5, with D hard to call. This receptor was taken from a woman aged 45-60 years in a cohort exposed to, infected with or recovered from COVID-19 (not recorded which). As DNA, the CDR3 is TGTGCCAGCAGTGATCCCAACCAAGAGACCCAGTACTTC. Its translation is CASSDPNQETQYF. The entire variable domain, with the rest obtained from reference TRBV25-1 and TRBJ2-5, is as follows: EADIYQTPRYLVIGTGKKITLECSQTMGHDKMYWYQQDPGMELHLIHYSYGVNSTEKGDLSSESTVSRIRTEHFPLTLESARPSHTSQYLCASSDPNQETQYFGPGTRLLVL.